This T cell receptor (beta chain) was observed in a study of T cell changes during pregnancy in multiple sclerosis. Between the trimmed V and J ends, which lost 1 base and 3 bases, there was a span of 15 bases. The germline V gene encodes CDR1 LNHDA and CDR2 SQIVND (reference sequence). This CDR3 contains 16 residues. Libraries were prepared by immunoSEQ multiplex PCR; TCRdb keeps only in-frame clonotypes and omits some of them. The sample yields 40,000 or so clones, 80% to 95% seen once. This TCR came from a female donor in good health, enrolled as a control in a pregnancy study. Sequenced here: CD4+ T cells from peripheral blood mononuclear cells, sampled after pregnancy. V gene TRBV19 combines with J gene TRBJ2-5; possible D gene TRBD1, 6 bases. CDR3 in DNA: TGTGCCAGTAGTATAGGGCCATCGACAGGCAAAGAGACCCAGTACTTC. This encodes CASSIGPSTGKETQYF. Full variable domain (rest looked up from reference TRBV19 and TRBJ2-5): DGGITQSPKYLFRKEGQNVTLSCEQNLNHDAMYWYRQDPGQGLRLIYYSQIVNDFQKGDIAEGYSVSREKKESFPLTVTSAQKNPTAFYLCASSIGPSTGKETQYFGPGTRLLVL.